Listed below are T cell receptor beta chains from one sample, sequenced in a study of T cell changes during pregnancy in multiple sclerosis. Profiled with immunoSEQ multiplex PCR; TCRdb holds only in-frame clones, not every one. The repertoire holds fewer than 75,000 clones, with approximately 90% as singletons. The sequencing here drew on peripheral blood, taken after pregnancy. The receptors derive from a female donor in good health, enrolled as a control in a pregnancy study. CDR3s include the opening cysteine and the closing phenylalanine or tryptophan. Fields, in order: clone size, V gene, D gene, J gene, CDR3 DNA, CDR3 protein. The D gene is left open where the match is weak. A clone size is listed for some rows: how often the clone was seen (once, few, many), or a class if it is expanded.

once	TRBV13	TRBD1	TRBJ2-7	TGTGCCAGCAGCCTATCGGGACAGGTGACCTACGAGCAGTACTTC	CASSLSGQVTYEQYF
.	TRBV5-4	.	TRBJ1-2	TGTGCCAGCAGCTTGGGGAGTCCTAACTATGGCTACACCTTC	CASSLGSPNYGYTF
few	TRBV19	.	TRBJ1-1	TGTGCCAGTATGGTGCGAGGAACTGAAGCTTTCTTT	CASMVRGTEAFF
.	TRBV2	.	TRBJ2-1	TGTGCCAGCGACCCGGGACACTCCTATGAGCAGTTCTTC	CASDPGHSYEQFF
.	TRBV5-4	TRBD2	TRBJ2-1	TGTGCCAGCAGCTTGCGGACTAGCGGGGGGGGAGAGCAGTTCTTC	CASSLRTSGGGEQFF
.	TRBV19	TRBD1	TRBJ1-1	TGTGCCAGTAGTGCCGGGACAGCTTTGAACACTGAAGCTTTCTTT	CASSAGTALNTEAFF
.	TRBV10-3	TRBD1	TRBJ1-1	TGTGCCATCAGTGTGACAGGGGAGAGGACTGAAGCTTTCTTT	CAISVTGERTEAFF
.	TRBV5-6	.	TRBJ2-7	TGTGCCAGCAGCTTGAGACAGCTTTCCTACGAGCAGTACTTC	CASSLRQLSYEQYF
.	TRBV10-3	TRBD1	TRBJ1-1	TGTGCCATCAGCCCGACAGGGGAAGACACTGAAGCTTTCTTT	CAISPTGEDTEAFF
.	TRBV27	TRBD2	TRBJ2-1	TGTGCCAGCAGTTCGGGAGGGCCGTACAATGAGCAGTTCTTC	CASSSGGPYNEQFF
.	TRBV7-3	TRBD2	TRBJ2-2	TGTGCCAGCAGCCGAACGGGACTAGCGGGAGTCGGGCCCGGGGAGCTGTTTTTT	CASSRTGLAGVGPGELFF
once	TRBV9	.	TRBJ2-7	TGTGCCAGCAGCGTAGCTACAGGGTACGAGCAGTACTTC	CASSVATGYEQYF
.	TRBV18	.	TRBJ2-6	TGTGCCAGCTCACCGGAGGGCGGGGCCAACGTCCTGACTTTC	CASSPEGGANVLTF
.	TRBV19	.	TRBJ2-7	TGTGCCAGTAGTATGGGTCAACAGGCCCACGAGCAGTACTTC	CASSMGQQAHEQYF
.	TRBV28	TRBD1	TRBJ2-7	TGTGCCAGCAGTTTAGGGCAGGGGGCATCCTACGAGCAGTACTTC	CASSLGQGASYEQYF
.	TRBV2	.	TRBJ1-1	TGTGCCAGCAGATTTGGGATCGGGGGGCGCGGGAACACTGAAGCTTTCTTT	CASRFGIGGRGNTEAFF
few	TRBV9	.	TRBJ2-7	TGTGCCAGCAGCGGGAGGATGGACGAGCAGTACTTC	CASSGRMDEQYF
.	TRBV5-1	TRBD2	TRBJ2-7	TGCGCCAGCAGCTTGGCCGGCTCTAGCGGGGTCCGGGAGCAGTACTTC	CASSLAGSSGVREQYF
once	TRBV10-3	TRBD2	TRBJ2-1	TGTGCCATCAATATAGCGGGGGGGCCAGCCAATGAGCAGTTCTTC	CAINIAGGPANEQFF
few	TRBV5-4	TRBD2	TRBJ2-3	TGTGCCAGCAGCCATAGGCGGGAGGGCCCAGATACGCAGTATTTT	CASSHRREGPDTQYF
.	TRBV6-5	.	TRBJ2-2	TGTGCCAGCAGTTACCTCAGGGTCGGGGAGCTGTTTTTT	CASSYLRVGELFF
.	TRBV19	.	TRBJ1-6	TGTGCCAGTAGTATAACGGGAAAGACCTATAATTCACCCCTCCACTTT	CASSITGKTYNSPLHF
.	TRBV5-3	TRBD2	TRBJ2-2	TGTGCCAGCAGCCCGGAGGGCGGGAGAACCGGGGAGCTGTTTTTT	CASSPEGGRTGELFF
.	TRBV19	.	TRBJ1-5	TGTGCCAGTAGTATTTTATCCGGGAGGGTAGGGAAGGGAGCAACTCAGCCCCAGCATTTT	CASSILSGRVGKGATQPQHF
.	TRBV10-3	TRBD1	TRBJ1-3	TGTGCCATCAGCAATCAGGGGGCTCCTGGAAACACCATATATTTT	CAISNQGAPGNTIYF
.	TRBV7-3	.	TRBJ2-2	TGTGCCAGCAGCTTAACGCGGGAAAGAGGCGGGGAGCTGTTTTTT	CASSLTRERGGELFF
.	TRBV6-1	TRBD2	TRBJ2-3	TGTGCCAGCAGTGTGCGACTAGCGATAGATACGCAGTATTTT	CASSVRLAIDTQYF
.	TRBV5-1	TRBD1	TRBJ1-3	TGCGCCAGCAGCTCCACGGGGACAGGGTCTGGAAACACCATATATTTT	CASSSTGTGSGNTIYF
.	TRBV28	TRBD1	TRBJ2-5	TGTGCCAGCAACGGACAGGTCCAAGAGACCCAGTACTTC	CASNGQVQETQYF
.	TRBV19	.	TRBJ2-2	TGTGCCACCTGGAGTTCGAACACCGGGGAGCTGTTTTTT	CATWSSNTGELFF
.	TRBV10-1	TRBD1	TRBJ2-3	TGCGCCAGCAGTGACCCGAGGGACAGGTGGGCAGATACGCAGTATTTT	CASSDPRDRWADTQYF
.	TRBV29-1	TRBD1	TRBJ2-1	TGCAGCGTTGTTGGGACAGGGGGCTGGAATGAGCAGTTCTTC	CSVVGTGGWNEQFF
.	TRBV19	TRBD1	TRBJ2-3	TGTGCCACCGACAGGGGCGGGGTCACAGATACGCAGTATTTT	CATDRGGVTDTQYF
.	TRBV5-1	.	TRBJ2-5	TGCGCCAGCAGCTTGTCTGCCCGGGGGACCCAGTACTTC	CASSLSARGTQYF
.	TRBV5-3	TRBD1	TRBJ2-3	TGTGCCAGAAGCGAAGGACAGGCCGCACCTCGGTCGACAGATACGCAGTATTTT	CARSEGQAAPRSTDTQYF
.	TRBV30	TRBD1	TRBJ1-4	TGTGCCTGGAGTGGCCCGGACAGGCCCGCAACTAATGAAAAACTGTTTTTT	CAWSGPDRPATNEKLFF